Described below is a single T cell receptor (beta chain) sequence and its context. Its antigen is not identified. Trimming at V came to 2 bases and at J to 3 bases, leaving 2 bases not matched to a gene. The CDR3 has 15 amino acids. Germline CDR1 reads MNHNY; CDR2 reads SVGAGI (reference sequence). The sample comes from a study of tumor-infiltrating lymphocytes in localized non-small cell lung cancer. Sequencing used immunoSEQ multiplex PCR; TCRdb keeps in-frame clones, though not all of them. The sample consists of roughly 12,000 clones, about 86% of them appearing once. Regarding the study as a whole: IM1 and IM2 tumors showed no difference in T-cell fraction.

The V and J genes are TRBV6-6 and TRBJ1-1; 11 bases agree with TRBD1. This clonotype was sampled from a human donor with non-small cell lung cancer. The sample comprised uninvolved lung tissue not adjacent to the tumor. CDR3 loop: CASSYGGQGDTEAFF. The CDR3 region has the DNA TGTGCCAGCAGTTACGGGGGACAGGGGGACACTGAAGCTTTCTTT.